The rows below give T cell receptor beta chains drawn from one sample of a study of molecular identifiers for immune sequencing clone quantification. Each CDR3 protein gets one entry after TCRdb re-called the PCR reads with MiXCR. The table lists roughly 100,000 distinct CDR3 sequences, under 40% of them singletons. The specimen was naive CD8+ T cells from blood, with Jurkat cell RNA spiked in. All receptors come from a human donor in good health. Some libraries in this study had Jurkat cell RNA spiked in. Both conserved end residues are part of each CDR3. The order of the fields is clone size, V gene, J gene, D gene, CDR3 protein, CDR3 DNA. The D gene is left open where the match is weak. A clone size is listed for some rows: how often the clone was seen (once, few, many), or a class if it is expanded.

abundance: many
v_gene: TRBV7-8
j_gene: TRBJ2-5
d_gene: .
CDR3aa: CASSLAGGPETQYF
CDR3nt: TGTGCCAGCAGCTTAGCTGGGGGACCAGAGACCCAGTACTTC

abundance: .
v_gene: TRBV7-9
j_gene: TRBJ2-5
d_gene: .
CDR3aa: CASSLGARREYF
CDR3nt: TGTGCCAGCAGCTTAGGGGCACGGCGAGAGTACTTC

abundance: .
v_gene: TRBV28
j_gene: TRBJ2-3
d_gene: TRBD1
CDR3aa: CASNEGQLSTDTQYF
CDR3nt: TGTGCCAGCAATGAGGGACAGCTTAGCACAGATACGCAGTATTTT

abundance: many
v_gene: TRBV28
j_gene: TRBJ2-3
d_gene: .
CDR3aa: CASSLSTDTQYF
CDR3nt: TGTGCCAGCAGTTTGAGCACAGATACGCAGTATTTT

abundance: many
v_gene: TRBV28
j_gene: TRBJ1-1
d_gene: TRBD1
CDR3aa: CASRGTGDTEAFF
CDR3nt: TGTGCCAGCAGGGGGACAGGGGACACTGAAGCTTTCTTT

abundance: .
v_gene: TRBV19
j_gene: TRBJ2-7
d_gene: .
CDR3aa: CATQGRDSYEQYF
CDR3nt: TGTGCCACCCAGGGACGGGACTCCTACGAGCAGTACTTC

abundance: few
v_gene: TRBV5-6
j_gene: TRBJ2-7
d_gene: .
CDR3aa: CASSLEWTDEQYF
CDR3nt: TGTGCCAGCAGCTTAGAGTGGACGGACGAGCAGTACTTC

abundance: few
v_gene: TRBV10-3
j_gene: TRBJ2-7
d_gene: .
CDR3aa: CAISELNLSPGTYEQYF
CDR3nt: TGTGCCATCAGTGAGCTGAACCTGTCCCCAGGGACGTACGAGCAGTACTTC

abundance: once
v_gene: TRBV20-1
j_gene: TRBJ1-6
d_gene: .
CDR3aa: CSALGLGNSPHHF
CDR3nt: TGCAGTGCCCTTGGGCTGGGGAATTCCCCCCACCACTTT

abundance: many
v_gene: TRBV5-1
j_gene: TRBJ1-5
d_gene: .
CDR3aa: CASSAGDSNQPQHF
CDR3nt: TGCGCCAGCAGCGCAGGGGATAGCAATCAGCCCCAGCATTTT

abundance: many
v_gene: TRBV7-2
j_gene: TRBJ2-7
d_gene: .
CDR3aa: CASSLEGSLYEQYF
CDR3nt: TGTGCCAGCAGCTTAGAGGGTAGCCTCTACGAGCAGTACTTC

abundance: many
v_gene: TRBV5-1
j_gene: TRBJ2-7
d_gene: TRBD2
CDR3aa: CASSLVLAGKYEQYF
CDR3nt: TGCGCCAGCAGCTTGGTACTAGCGGGAAAGTACGAGCAGTACTTC

abundance: .
v_gene: TRBV5-1
j_gene: TRBJ2-5
d_gene: TRBD1
CDR3aa: CASSTGTGSTWETQYF
CDR3nt: TGCGCCAGCAGCACCGGGACAGGCAGCACGTGGGAGACCCAGTACTTC

abundance: .
v_gene: TRBV28
j_gene: TRBJ2-7
d_gene: .
CDR3aa: CASSRLPTSCEQYF
CDR3nt: TGTGCTAGCAGCCGCTTGCCGACCTCCTGCGAGCAGTACTTC

abundance: .
v_gene: TRBV19
j_gene: TRBJ1-5
d_gene: .
CDR3aa: CASSIVSGGNQPQHF
CDR3nt: TGTGCCAGTAGTATCGTTTCAGGGGGCAATCAGCCCCAGCATTTT

abundance: few
v_gene: TRBV11-3
j_gene: TRBJ2-7
d_gene: TRBD2
CDR3aa: CASSVAGAGEQYF
CDR3nt: TGTGCCAGCAGCGTGGCGGGAGCAGGGGAGCAGTACTTC

abundance: .
v_gene: TRBV11-2
j_gene: TRBJ2-5
d_gene: TRBD1
CDR3aa: CASSSGTGGLETQYF
CDR3nt: TGTGCCAGCAGCTCCGGGACAGGGGGCTTAGAGACCCAGTACTTC

abundance: many
v_gene: TRBV28
j_gene: TRBJ2-5
d_gene: .
CDR3aa: CASSLPRAEETQYF
CDR3nt: TGTGCCAGCAGCCTCCCTAGGGCCGAAGAGACCCAGTACTTC

abundance: .
v_gene: TRBV5-6
j_gene: TRBJ1-3
d_gene: .
CDR3aa: CASSFGSSGNTIYF
CDR3nt: TGTGCCAGCAGCTTCGGCAGCTCTGGAAACACCATATATTTT

abundance: many
v_gene: TRBV7-9
j_gene: TRBJ2-5
d_gene: .
CDR3aa: CASSPDLKQETQYF
CDR3nt: TGTGCCAGCAGCCCGGACCTGAAACAAGAGACCCAGTACTTC

abundance: few
v_gene: TRBV11-2
j_gene: TRBJ2-7
d_gene: TRBD2
CDR3aa: CASSLPVAGGREQYF
CDR3nt: TGTGCCAGCAGCCTCCCGGTAGCGGGAGGGCGGGAGCAGTACTTC

abundance: .
v_gene: TRBV27
j_gene: TRBJ2-7
d_gene: .
CDR3aa: CASSLLGRGAYGQYF
CDR3nt: TGTGCCAGCAGTTTATTGGGGAGGGGGGCCTACGGGCAGTACTTC

abundance: many
v_gene: TRBV6-1
j_gene: TRBJ2-7
d_gene: TRBD2
CDR3aa: CASSETSGSFEQYF
CDR3nt: TGTGCCAGCAGTGAGACTAGCGGGAGTTTCGAGCAGTACTTC

abundance: .
v_gene: TRBV9
j_gene: TRBJ2-2
d_gene: .
CDR3aa: CASSPPLTGELFF
CDR3nt: TGTGCCAGCAGCCCCCCTCTCACCGGGGAGCTGTTTTTT

abundance: few
v_gene: TRBV28
j_gene: TRBJ2-5
d_gene: TRBD2
CDR3aa: CASSHQHSGRVETLYF
CDR3nt: TGTGCCAGCAGTCACCAACATAGCGGGAGGGTTGAGACCCTGTACTTC

abundance: many
v_gene: TRBV7-2
j_gene: TRBJ2-7
d_gene: .
CDR3aa: CASSFQKGETYEQYF
CDR3nt: TGTGCCAGCAGCTTTCAAAAGGGGGAAACCTACGAGCAGTACTTC

abundance: many
v_gene: TRBV28
j_gene: TRBJ2-3
d_gene: .
CDR3aa: CASSLILLRSETSTDTQYF
CDR3nt: TGTGCCAGCAGCCTTATACTTCTCCGGTCGGAAACTAGCACAGATACGCAGTATTTT

abundance: few
v_gene: TRBV4-1
j_gene: TRBJ2-1
d_gene: .
CDR3aa: CASSPRVSSYNEQFF
CDR3nt: TGCGCCAGCAGCCCCAGAGTTAGCTCCTACAATGAGCAGTTCTTC

abundance: few
v_gene: TRBV7-9
j_gene: TRBJ2-5
d_gene: TRBD2
CDR3aa: CASESRRGEANQETQYF
CDR3nt: TGTGCCAGCGAATCACGGCGGGGGGAGGCGAACCAAGAGACCCAGTACTTC

abundance: few
v_gene: TRBV9
j_gene: TRBJ2-5
d_gene: .
CDR3aa: CASSVGGQTQETQYF
CDR3nt: TGTGCCAGCAGCGTAGGAGGACAGACCCAAGAGACCCAGTACTTC

abundance: .
v_gene: TRBV6-5
j_gene: TRBJ1-2
d_gene: .
CDR3aa: CASSPRRVSYGFTF
CDR3nt: TGTGCCAGCAGCCCACGTAGGGTATCATATGGCTTCACCTTC

abundance: few
v_gene: TRBV28
j_gene: TRBJ2-7
d_gene: .
CDR3aa: CASSLPIEGRYEQYF
CDR3nt: TGTGCCAGCAGTTTACCGATCGAGGGCCGCTACGAGCAGTACTTC

abundance: .
v_gene: TRBV9
j_gene: TRBJ2-3
d_gene: TRBD1
CDR3aa: CASTKDRERNTDTQYF
CDR3nt: TGTGCCAGCACGAAAGACAGGGAGAGGAACACAGATACGCAGTATTTT

abundance: .
v_gene: TRBV4-3
j_gene: TRBJ2-5
d_gene: .
CDR3aa: CASSQAPSKRETQYF
CDR3nt: TGCGCCAGCAGCCAAGCTCCATCCAAAAGAGAGACCCAGTACTTC

abundance: .
v_gene: TRBV7-9
j_gene: TRBJ2-3
d_gene: TRBD2
CDR3aa: CASSQRGDTQYF
CDR3nt: TGTGCCAGCAGCCAGCGGGGGGATACGCAGTATTTT

abundance: few
v_gene: TRBV5-6
j_gene: TRBJ2-7
d_gene: TRBD1
CDR3aa: CASSFGTGSYEQYF
CDR3nt: TGTGCCAGCAGCTTCGGGACAGGGTCCTACGAGCAGTACTTC

abundance: many
v_gene: TRBV6-2/TRBV6-3
j_gene: TRBJ1-1
d_gene: .
CDR3aa: CASSYAGKGTEAFF
CDR3nt: TGTGCCAGCAGTTACGCAGGGAAGGGCACTGAAGCTTTCTTT

abundance: few
v_gene: TRBV29-1
j_gene: TRBJ2-3
d_gene: TRBD2
CDR3aa: CSVRSLAGVDTQYF
CDR3nt: TGCAGCGTCCGTTCCCTAGCGGGCGTAGATACGCAGTATTTT

abundance: many
v_gene: TRBV28
j_gene: TRBJ2-7
d_gene: .
CDR3aa: CASSLWGHEQYF
CDR3nt: TGTGCCAGCAGCCTCTGGGGGCACGAGCAGTACTTC

abundance: .
v_gene: TRBV5-1
j_gene: TRBJ2-7
d_gene: .
CDR3aa: CASSPGPHEQYF
CDR3nt: TGCGCCAGCAGCCCTGGGCCCCACGAGCAGTACTTC

abundance: .
v_gene: TRBV28
j_gene: TRBJ2-1
d_gene: TRBD1
CDR3aa: CASSHPGQGNSYNEQFF
CDR3nt: TGTGCCAGCAGTCACCCGGGACAGGGTAACTCCTACAATGAGCAGTTCTTC

abundance: many
v_gene: TRBV28
j_gene: TRBJ2-7
d_gene: .
CDR3aa: CASSFLYGTYEQYF
CDR3nt: TGTGCCAGCAGTTTTCTGTACGGTACCTACGAGCAGTACTTC

abundance: many
v_gene: TRBV3-1
j_gene: TRBJ2-7
d_gene: TRBD1
CDR3aa: CASSYPGQSTYEQYF
CDR3nt: TGTGCCAGCAGCTACCCGGGACAGAGTACCTACGAGCAGTACTTC

abundance: many
v_gene: TRBV29-1
j_gene: TRBJ2-2
d_gene: .
CDR3aa: CSVLGARTGELFF
CDR3nt: TGCAGCGTTTTAGGGGCGCGGACCGGGGAGCTGTTTTTT

abundance: .
v_gene: TRBV28
j_gene: TRBJ2-3
d_gene: .
CDR3aa: CASSSSTVSTDTQYF
CDR3nt: TGTGCCAGCAGTTCGTCGACAGTTAGCACAGATACGCAGTATTTT

abundance: .
v_gene: TRBV12-3/TRBV12-4
j_gene: TRBJ2-1
d_gene: .
CDR3aa: CASSPPPTDNEQFF
CDR3nt: TGTGCCAGCAGTCCACCCCCGACAGACAATGAGCAGTTCTTC

abundance: few
v_gene: TRBV19
j_gene: TRBJ1-6
d_gene: .
CDR3aa: CASSIFRGFNSPLHF
CDR3nt: TGTGCCAGTAGCATTTTCAGGGGCTTCAATTCACCCCTCCACTTT

abundance: few
v_gene: TRBV27
j_gene: TRBJ2-7
d_gene: .
CDR3aa: CASNTPGRMGEQYF
CDR3nt: TGTGCCAGCAACACCCCGGGCAGGATGGGCGAGCAGTACTTC